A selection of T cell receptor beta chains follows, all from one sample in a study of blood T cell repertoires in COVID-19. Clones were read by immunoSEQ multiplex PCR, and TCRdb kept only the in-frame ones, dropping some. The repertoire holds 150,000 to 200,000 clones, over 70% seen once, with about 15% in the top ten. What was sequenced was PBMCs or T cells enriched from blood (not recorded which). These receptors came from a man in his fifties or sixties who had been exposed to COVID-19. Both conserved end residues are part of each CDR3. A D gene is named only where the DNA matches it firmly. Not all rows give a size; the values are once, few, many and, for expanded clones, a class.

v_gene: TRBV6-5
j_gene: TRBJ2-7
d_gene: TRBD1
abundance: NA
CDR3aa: CASSPTGGLLEQYF
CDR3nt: TGTGCCAGCAGTCCGACAGGGGGGCTCCTCGAGCAGTACTTC

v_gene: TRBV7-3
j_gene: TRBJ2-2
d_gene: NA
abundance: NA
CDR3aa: CASSLRVFTGELFF
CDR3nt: TGTGCCAGCAGCTTACGGGTGTTTACCGGGGAGCTGTTTTTT

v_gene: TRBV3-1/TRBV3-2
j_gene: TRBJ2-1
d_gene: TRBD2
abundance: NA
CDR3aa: CASSQTSGRSYNEQFF
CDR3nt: TGTGCCAGCAGCCAAACTAGCGGGAGGTCCTACAATGAGCAGTTCTTC

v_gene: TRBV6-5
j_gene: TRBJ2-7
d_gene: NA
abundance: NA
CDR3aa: CASSYSPSASYEQYF
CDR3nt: TGTGCCAGCAGTTACTCTCCTAGCGCCTCCTACGAGCAGTACTTC

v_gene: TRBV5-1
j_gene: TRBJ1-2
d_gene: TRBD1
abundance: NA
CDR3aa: CASSLGQGAPGYTF
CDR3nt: TGCGCCAGCAGCCTAGGACAGGGGGCGCCCGGCTACACCTTC

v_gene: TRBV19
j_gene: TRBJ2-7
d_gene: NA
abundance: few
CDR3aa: CASSRDGQSSF
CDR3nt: TGTGCCAGTAGTAGAGACGGACAATCCTCCTTC

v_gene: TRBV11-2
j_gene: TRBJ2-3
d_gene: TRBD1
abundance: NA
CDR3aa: CASSLERTGGDTDTQYF
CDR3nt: TGTGCCAGCAGCTTAGAAAGGACAGGGGGGGATACAGATACGCAGTATTTT

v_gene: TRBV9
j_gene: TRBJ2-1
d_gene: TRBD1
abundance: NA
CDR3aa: CASSGGQGVQFF
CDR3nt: TGTGCCAGCAGCGGTGGACAGGGCGTCCAGTTCTTC

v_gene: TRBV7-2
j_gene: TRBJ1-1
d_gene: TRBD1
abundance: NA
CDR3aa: CASSLVFTGTGGTEAFF
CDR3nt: TGTGCCAGCAGCTTAGTTTTTACGGGGACAGGGGGCACTGAAGCTTTCTTT

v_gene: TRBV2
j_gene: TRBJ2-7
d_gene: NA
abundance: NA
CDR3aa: CARSATPVYEQYF
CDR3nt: TGTGCCAGAAGCGCTACACCCGTCTACGAGCAGTACTTC

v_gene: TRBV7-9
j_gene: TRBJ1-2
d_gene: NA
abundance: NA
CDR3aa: CASSSTNPRGEGDYWGYTF
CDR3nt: TGTGCCAGCAGCTCGACGAACCCCCGTGGAGAGGGGGATTACTGGGGCTACACCTTC

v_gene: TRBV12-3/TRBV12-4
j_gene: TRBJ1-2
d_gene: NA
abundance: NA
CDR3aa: CASRPVTGNGYTF
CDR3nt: TGTGCCAGCAGGCCAGTTACAGGGAACGGCTACACCTTC

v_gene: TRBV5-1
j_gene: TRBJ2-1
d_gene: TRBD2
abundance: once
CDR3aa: CASSLGFLAGYEQFF
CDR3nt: TGCGCCAGCAGCTTGGGGTTTCTAGCGGGCTATGAGCAGTTCTTC

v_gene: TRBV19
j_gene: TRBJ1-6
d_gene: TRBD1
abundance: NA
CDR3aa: CASRRATGQGNSPLHF
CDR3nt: TGTGCCAGTAGGAGAGCCACGGGACAGGGAAACTCACCCCTCCACTTT

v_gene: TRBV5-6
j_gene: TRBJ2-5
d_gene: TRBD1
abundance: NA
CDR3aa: CASSLEGTGRETQYF
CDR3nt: TGTGCCAGCAGCTTGGAGGGGACAGGGAGGGAGACCCAGTACTTC